These 32 T cell receptor beta chains share one sample of origin, sequenced in a study of breast tumors, draining lymph nodes, adjacent tissues. TCRdb passed the multiplex PCR reads through MiXCR, listing each CDR3 protein once. In the table there are about 20,000 distinct CDR3 sequences, approximately 49% of which are singletons. The sample was breast tumor tissue. The receptor source for this set is a female donor with breast cancer. Some clones in this sample may be carry-over from other donors' samples.

This clonotype was counted ten times or more. The rearrangement uses TRBV7-6 and TRBJ1-1, with unresolved D. CDR1 and CDR2 from the germline V gene are SGHVS and FNYEAQ. Trimming left V 4 bases short and J 2 bases short, with 11 bases between. The CDR3 totals 14 residues. The CDR3 reads CASSSTHLNTEAFF. The CDR3 DNA reads as TGTGCCAGCAGCTCCACTCACCTCAACACTGAAGCTTTCTTT. The complete variable domain, with remaining parts taken from reference TRBV7-6 and TRBJ1-1, reads GAGVSQSPRYKVTKRGQDVALRCDPISGHVSLYWYRQALGQGPEFLTYFNYEAQQDKSGLPNDRFSAERPEGSISTLTIQRTEQRDSAMYRCASSSTHLNTEAFFGQGTRLTVV.

The chain joins TRBV20-1 to TRBJ2-5; no clear D. The germline V gene has CDR1 DFQATT and CDR2 SNEGSKA (reference sequence). This CDR3 has 13 amino acids. With 3 bases removed from V and 9 bases from J, the gap between germline ends came to 17 bases. The CDR3: CSASKKPRQPQYF. The CDR3 coding sequence is TGCAGTGCTAGTAAGAAGCCCAGGCAGCCCCAGTACTTC.

With regard to this clonotype: Likely a read error: the CDR3 ends without its conserved phenylalanine or tryptophan. The genes are TRBV12-5 and TRBJ2-1; D remains ambiguous. Germline V gives CDR1 LGHNT, CDR2 FRNRAP. The CDR3 is made up of 15 amino acids. V dropped 0 bases and J dropped 7 bases, with 13 bases sitting between them. This chain's CDR3 is CASGLVLSQRNEQFS. As DNA, the CDR3 is TGTGCTAGTGGTTTGGTACTATCCCAGAGAAATGAGCAGTTCTCC.

The chain recombines TRBV6-5 with TRBJ1-3, with D perhaps matching TRBD1 (6 bases). Deletions cut 7 bases from V and 4 bases from J, with 8 bases between. The germline V gene encodes CDR1 MNHEY and CDR2 SVGAGI. CDR3 length: 12 amino acids. The CDR3, as DNA: TGTGCCAGCAAAGACAGGGGAAACACCATATATTTT. This encodes CASKDRGNTIYF.

This clonotype was seen ten or more times. CDR3 amino acids: CASSLRDTKETQYF. CDR3 DNA sequence: TGTGCCAGCAGCTTGAGAGACACAAAAGAGACCCAGTACTTC. The rearrangement links TRBV5-8 to TRBJ2-5, with no clear D. Germline CDR1 SGHTS, CDR2 YDEGEE. Between the trimmed V and J ends, which lost 1 base and 3 bases, there was a span of 10 bases. CDR3 length: 14 amino acids. The whole variable domain, filled in from reference TRBV5-8 and TRBJ2-5, reads EAGVTQSPTHLIKTRGQQATLRCSPISGHTSVYWYQQALGLGLQFLLWYDEGEERNRGNFPPRFSGRQFPNYSSELNVNALELEDSALYLCASSLRDTKETQYFGPGTRLLVL.

In this sample, this clonotype turned up many times. This chain connects TRBV13 to TRBJ2-1, with a possible D match to TRBD2 (5 bases). Germline-derived CDR1 and CDR2 are PRHDT and FYEKMQ (reference sequence). Trimming took off 5 bases at V and 3 bases at J, with 8 bases between the two ends. CDR3 length equals 13 residues. The CDR3 sequence is CASSLSDYNEQFF. CDR3 coding DNA: TGTGCCAGCAGCCTTAGCGACTACAATGAGCAGTTCTTC.

This clonotype occurred many times. V is TRBV11-2 and J is TRBJ2-7; 10 nucleotides align to TRBD2. This CDR3 spans 15 amino acids. Unmatched junction bases numbered 2, after V lost 0 bases and J lost 3 bases. The germline CDR1 and CDR2 sequences are SGHAT and FQNNGV. The CDR3, as DNA: TGTGCCAGCAGCTTAGAACTAGCGGGGCACTACGAGCAGTACTTC. Translation: CASSLELAGHYEQYF.

V usage is TRBV5-1 and J usage is TRBJ2-3, with D maybe TRBD2 (5 bases). Germline CDR1 is SGHRS and CDR2 is YFSETQ. The V and J ends lost 4 bases and 0 bases respectively, with 6 bases between them. This CDR3 has 13 amino acids. In DNA, the CDR3 is TGCGCCAGCAGCACGGGAAGCACAGATACGCAGTATTTT. Translation: CASSTGSTDTQYF.

This clonotype is deemed medium-sized. The chain is built from TRBV20-1 and TRBJ1-6; 8 bases map to TRBD1. The V gene's germline CDR1 is DFQATT and CDR2 SNEGSKA (reference sequence). This CDR3 has 13 residues. V lost 5 bases to trimming and J lost 8 bases; unmatched junction nucleotides: 5. CDR3 protein: CSAYRGMDSPLHF. DNA of the CDR3: TGCAGTGCTTACAGGGGGATGGATTCACCCCTCCACTTT.

The V gene is TRBV18, the J gene TRBJ2-7, with TRBD2 as a possible D gene (6 bases). Germline CDR1 and CDR2: KGHSH and LQKENI. This CDR3 is built from 14 residues. V lost 3 bases, J lost 7 bases, and 16 bases lay in between. CDR3 region: CASSPGLGVREQYF. For the CDR3, the DNA is TGTGCCAGCTCACCGGGACTGGGGGTGCGGGAGCAGTACTTC.

Ten or more counts support this clonotype. This chain links TRBV7-8 with TRBJ2-5; D call uncertain. This CDR3 has 14 residues. The V end was cut by 1 base, the J end by 1 base, with 7 bases between. CDR1 SGHVS and CDR2 FQNEAQ come from the germline V gene. CDR3 nucleotide sequence: TGTGCCAGCAGCTTAGGTCTCCTCCAAGAGACCCAGTACTTC. Amino acids: CASSLGLLQETQYF.

This clonotype is deemed medium-sized. The chain employs TRBV2 and TRBJ1-2; 7 nucleotides align to TRBD1. The CDR3 loop spans 14 amino acids. The V segment lost 5 bases and the J segment 4 bases; nucleotides outside the gene matches: 7. Looked up from germline, CDR1 is SNHLY and CDR2 is FYNNEI. The CDR3 DNA reads TGTGCCAGCAGTCCGACAGGGTACCCCTATGGCTACACCTTC. Translation gives CASSPTGYPYGYTF.

This chain joins TRBV10-2 and TRBJ1-6; D gene uncertain. CDR1 WSHSY and CDR2 SAAADI come from the germline V gene. This CDR3 is built from 12 residues. V lost 2 bases, J lost 10 bases, and 6 bases lay in between. CDR3 sequence (DNA): TGCGCCAGCAGTGAGGGTAGGTCACCCCTCCACTTT. This translates into CASSEGRSPLHF.

This clonotype was picked up many times. This sequence joins TRBV29-1 and TRBJ2-1; 11 bases fit TRBD2. CDR1 and CDR2 (germline): SQVTM, ANQGSEA. J lost 4 bases, V lost 1 base, and 6 bases had no gene match. The CDR3 runs 16 residues. CDR3 region: CSVEVAGGPSYNEQFF. CDR3 DNA: TGCAGCGTTGAAGTAGCGGGGGGGCCCTCGTACAATGAGCAGTTCTTC.

The sample holds many counts of this clonotype. This chain joins TRBV28 and TRBJ2-1, with D possibly called TRBD1 or TRBD2 (5 bases each). The CDR3 covers 15 residues. Germline V lookup: CDR1 MDHEN, CDR2 SYDVKM. The V end was cut by 3 bases, the J end by 2 bases, with 11 bases between. The DNA for the CDR3 is TGTGCCAGCAGTTTTTGGGGGAACCCCTACAATGAGCAGTTCTTC. As protein: CASSFWGNPYNEQFF.

This chain connects TRBV6-2 or TRBV6-3 to TRBJ2-3, with D unresolved. CDR3 length: 13 residues. V gave up 5 bases and J gave up 4 bases, with 10 bases separating them. The germline CDR1 and CDR2 sequences are MNHEY and SVGEGT. The CDR3 sequence: CASSHGGADTQYF. CDR3 sequence (DNA): TGTGCCAGCAGTCACGGTGGTGCAGATACGCAGTATTTT.

At least ten counts were recorded for this clonotype. The chain employs TRBV28 and TRBJ1-2, with TRBD1 identical over 7 bases. J gave up 0 bases and V 4 bases, and 8 bases lay outside the gene matches. The CDR3 loop spans 16 amino acids. Germline lookup yields CDR1 MDHEN and CDR2 SYDVKM. Written as DNA, the CDR3 is TGTGCCAGCAGTTACACAGGGGTCCAAGCTAACTATGGCTACACCTTC. This encodes CASSYTGVQANYGYTF.

The V gene is TRBV7-8, the J gene TRBJ1-2; D is unclear. The germline gives CDR1 SGHVS, CDR2 FQNEAQ. The V and J ends lost 5 bases and 5 bases respectively, with 21 bases between them. This CDR3 region has 16 residues. The CDR3 DNA follows: TGTGCCAGCAGCCCATCTCAGAGGGCGACCCTTTATGGCTACACCTTC. Translation gives CASSPSQRATLYGYTF.

On this clonotype itself: The CDR3 does not close with the conserved phenylalanine or tryptophan, likely indicating a read error. Because the CDR3's place on the DNA is in doubt, the DNA is left out and the CDR3 is given as listed by TCRdb. The chain recombines TRBV20-1 with TRBJ2-1; TRBD1 is the table's D call, not checked against the DNA. The CDR3 is 16 amino acids in total, end residues counted. Germline V lookup: CDR1 DFQATT, CDR2 SNEGSKA (reference sequence). This CDR3 reads CSAKDSRLPSYNEQTL.

In its sample, this clonotype ranks as medium-sized. The chain combines TRBV25-1 with TRBJ2-3, with D unresolved. The CDR3 totals 17 residues. Germline CDR1 and CDR2: MGHDK and SYGVNS. V lost 5 bases to trimming and J lost 2 bases, with 20 bases between them. The CDR3 loop is CASSPDVDPGPTDTQYF. The CDR3 region has the DNA TGTGCCAGCAGTCCCGATGTGGACCCGGGCCCCACAGATACGCAGTATTTT.

This clonotype was observed a few times. This chain uses TRBV20-1 with TRBJ1-5; 9 bases align to TRBD1. CDR3 length equals 15 residues. With V trimmed by 6 bases and J by 0 bases, 6 bases remained unmatched. Germline values: CDR1 DFQATT, CDR2 SNEGSKA (reference sequence). CDR3 DNA sequence: TGCAGTGCCCGGGACAGGGAGTATAGCAATCAGCCCCAGCATTTT. Protein sequence: CSARDREYSNQPQHF.

A note on this clonotype: Given the absence of the conserved phenylalanine or tryptophan at the CDR3 end, a read error is likely. It is unclear where the CDR3 begins or ends on the DNA, so no DNA is shown, and the CDR3 is as TCRdb lists it. The V gene is TRBV5-5, the J gene TRBJ1-6. Germline CDR1 is SGHKS and CDR2 is YYEKEE (reference sequence). The CDR3 is made up of 9 amino acids, end residues included. The CDR3 loop is CASSLDLNY.

With respect to this clonotype: Germline is not matched at one junction end, which may reflect a read error. This chain connects TRBV7-9 to TRBJ2-1, with TRBD2 identical over 8 bases. The CDR3 consists of 13 residues. Germline values: CDR1 SEHNR, CDR2 FQNEAQ (reference sequence). CDR3 sequence (DNA): TGTGCCAGCACCTTAGCGGGATTGAATGAGCAGTTCTTC. It is translated as CASTLAGLNEQFF.

The chain combines TRBV25-1 with TRBJ1-3; no definite D call. Germline V gene sequence: CDR1 MGHDK, CDR2 SYGVNS. The CDR3 is 12 amino acids. Deletions cut 5 bases from V and 0 bases from J, with 2 bases between. The CDR3 DNA reads TGTGCCAGCAGTCCCTCTGGAAACACCATATATTTT. This codes for CASSPSGNTIYF.

This chain joins TRBV7-2 and TRBJ2-2, with D maybe TRBD1 (7 bases). The V gene lost 5 bases and the J gene lost 3 bases, with 22 bases spanning the gap. This CDR3 comprises 18 residues. Germline lookup yields CDR1 SGHTA and CDR2 FQGNSA. CDR3 sequence reads: CASSPQRGQGRYTGELFF. The CDR3 bases are TGTGCCAGCAGCCCACAAAGGGGGCAGGGGAGGTACACCGGGGAGCTGTTTTTT.

This clonotype was seen more than once but under ten times. The CDR3 carries no conserved terminal phenylalanine or tryptophan, so it likely arises from a read error. No DNA is shown, since the ends of the CDR3 on it are uncertain; the CDR3 is the one TCRdb lists. The chain employs TRBV24-1 and TRBJ1-5. The CDR3 is 8 residues long, counting both termini. Per germline, CDR1 KGHDR and CDR2 SFDVKD. CDR3 sequence: CATSDYLA.

This clonotype was found many times. The chain links TRBV29-1 to TRBJ2-1; 9 bases line up with TRBD2. With V trimmed by 1 base and J by 8 bases, 9 bases remained unmatched. Germline assignment: CDR1 SQVTM and CDR2 ANQGSEA. The CDR3 length is 15 residues. The CDR3 DNA is TGCAGCGTTGAAGCTGGGGGACTAGCTTCCGATGAGCAGTTCTTC. It yields the protein CSVEAGGLASDEQFF.

CDR3 region: CAIRTGLAYEQYF. CDR3 bases: TGTGCCATCAGGACAGGACTAGCCTACGAGCAGTACTTC. The chain combines TRBV10-3 with TRBJ2-7; the D gene is possibly TRBD2 (7 bases). The length of the CDR3 is 13 residues. The germline V and J ends were trimmed by 6 bases and 2 bases, with 11 bases remaining between them. Germline V gene lookup returns CDR1 ENHRY and CDR2 SYGVKD.

At least ten counts were recorded for this clonotype. The gene calls are TRBV20-1 and TRBJ2-7; 11 bases align to TRBD2. V trimming: 6 bases; J trimming: 0 bases; junction bases outside the gene matches: 7. The CDR3 sequence is 15 residues long. CDR1 is DFQATT, CDR2 SNEGSKA, per germline (reference sequence). CDR3 nucleotides: TGCAGTGCGGAAACTAGCGGGAGAAGCTCCTACGAGCAGTACTTC. Its translation: CSAETSGRSSYEQYF.

A note on this clonotype: The CDR3 carries no conserved terminal phenylalanine or tryptophan, so it likely arises from a read error. V usage is TRBV5-5 and J usage is TRBJ2-5; 9 positions match TRBD1. The CDR3 is 15 amino acids. The germline V gene has CDR1 SGHKS and CDR2 YYEKEE (reference sequence). The CDR3 DNA reads TGTGCCAGCTGCTTAGTGGGACAGGGAAAGAGAACCCAGTACCTC. Amino acid sequence: CASCLVGQGKRTQYL.

As concerns this clonotype: Since the CDR3 does not end with the conserved phenylalanine or tryptophan, this likely comes from a read error. It is unclear where the CDR3 begins or ends on the DNA, so no DNA is shown, and the CDR3 is as TCRdb lists it. The chain joins TRBV6-5 to TRBJ2-7; the table names TRBD2, a call not compared with the DNA. The V gene's germline CDR1 is MNHEY and CDR2 SVGAGI. The CDR3 is 17 residues long, ends included. The CDR3 loop is CASSHSRGSATSYEQSS.

V usage is TRBV25-1 and J usage is TRBJ2-1; maybe TRBD1 (6 bases). The CDR3 spans 16 residues. The V gene lost 4 bases and the J gene lost 3 bases, with 16 bases spanning the gap. Germline assignment: CDR1 MGHDK and CDR2 SYGVNS. CDR3 residues: CASSGVGGQIYNEQFF. The DNA for the CDR3 is TGTGCCAGCAGTGGAGTAGGTGGACAGATCTACAATGAGCAGTTCTTC.